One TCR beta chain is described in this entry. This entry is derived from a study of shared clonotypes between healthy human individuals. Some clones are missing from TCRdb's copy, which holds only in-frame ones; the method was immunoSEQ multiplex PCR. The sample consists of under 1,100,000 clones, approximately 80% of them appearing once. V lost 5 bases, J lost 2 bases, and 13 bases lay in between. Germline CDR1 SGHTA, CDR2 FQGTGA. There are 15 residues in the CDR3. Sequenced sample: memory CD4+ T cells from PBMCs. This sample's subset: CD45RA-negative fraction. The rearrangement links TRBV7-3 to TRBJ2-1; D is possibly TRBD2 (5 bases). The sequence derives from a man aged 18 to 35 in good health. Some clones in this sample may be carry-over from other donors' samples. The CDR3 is CASSPGRGTYNEQFF. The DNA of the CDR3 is TGTGCCAGCAGCCCAGGACGGGGAACCTACAATGAGCAGTTCTTC.